This T cell receptor (beta chain) is from a study of blood T cell repertoires in COVID-19. The overall study: Two negative PCRs, clearance, or symptom resolution had been documented for recovered Cohort 3 donors. In each case, the material was cDNA or gDNA derived from T cells, B-cell-depleted T cells, or PBMCs. The origin of the acute and convalescent COVID-19 samples was the United States, Italy and Spain.

Germline CDR1 reads SGHTA; CDR2 reads FQGNSA. The CDR3 runs to 14 residues. Trimming took off 3 bases at V and 5 bases at J, with 13 bases between the two ends. In the authors' workflow: Counts of nucleated cells, estimated from reference gene primer amplification, were obtained. Sequencing used immunoSEQ multiplex PCR; TCRdb keeps in-frame clones, though not all of them. Clone size and V and J calls were adopted from that table, with D and trimming inferred from the DNA. The sample shows around 290,000 clones, about 88% of them seen only once. This clone came up once. The sequenced sample consisted of PBMCs or T cells enriched from blood (not recorded which). The clonotype originates from an older woman in a cohort exposed to, infected with or recovered from COVID-19 (not recorded which). The gene calls are TRBV7-2 and TRBJ2-5; the D gene is possibly TRBD2 (6 bases). CDR3 nucleotides: TGTGCCAGCAGCTTTTACGGGAGTGGTGAGACCCAGTACTTC. Translating it yields CASSFYGSGETQYF.